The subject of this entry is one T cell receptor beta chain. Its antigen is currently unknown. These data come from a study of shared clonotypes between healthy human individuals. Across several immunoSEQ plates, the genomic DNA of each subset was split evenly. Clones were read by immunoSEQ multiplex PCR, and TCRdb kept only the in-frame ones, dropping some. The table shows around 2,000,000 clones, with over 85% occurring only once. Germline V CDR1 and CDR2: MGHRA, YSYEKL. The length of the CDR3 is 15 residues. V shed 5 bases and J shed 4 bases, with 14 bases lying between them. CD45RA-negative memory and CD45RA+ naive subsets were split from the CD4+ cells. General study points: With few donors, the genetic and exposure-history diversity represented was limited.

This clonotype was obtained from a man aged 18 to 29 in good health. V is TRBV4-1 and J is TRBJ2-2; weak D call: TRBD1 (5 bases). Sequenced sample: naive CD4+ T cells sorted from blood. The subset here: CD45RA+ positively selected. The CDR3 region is CASSVQVPTTGELFF. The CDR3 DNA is TGCGCCAGCAGCGTACAGGTACCGACCACCGGGGAGCTGTTTTTT.